Described below is a single TCR beta chain sequence and its context. Its antigen is not identified. The data were produced by immunoSEQ multiplex PCR, yet TCRdb's version contains in-frame clones alone and is incomplete. Among around 130,000 clones listed, 88% were seen once. The data derive from a study of cytomegalovirus exposure and HLA in healthy donors. Overall study: The roughly 660 first-cohort repertoires shared a platform with the approximately 120 validation repertoires, as reported in a later analysis. Whole-study findings and limits: Among the CMV-associated chains, three were confirmed in vitro as specific for CMV antigens. Rare TCR sequences dominated, though some public TCRs recurred in many donors. The classifier reportedly diagnosed cytomegalovirus status with high sensitivity and specificity.

Germline V gene sequence: CDR1 LNHDA, CDR2 SQIVND (reference sequence). The V end lost 6 bases, the J end lost 5 bases, and 13 bases lay between the germline ends. The CDR3 length is 13 residues. The chain has TRBV19 and TRBJ2-5, with a weak D call TRBD2 (6 bases). Sequencing was carried out using PBMCs. This TCR was sampled from a young man in good health and CMV-seronegative. The CDR3 nucleotides are TGTGCCAGTAGCACGACTAGGTACGAGACCCAGTACTTC. Translation: CASSTTRYETQYF.